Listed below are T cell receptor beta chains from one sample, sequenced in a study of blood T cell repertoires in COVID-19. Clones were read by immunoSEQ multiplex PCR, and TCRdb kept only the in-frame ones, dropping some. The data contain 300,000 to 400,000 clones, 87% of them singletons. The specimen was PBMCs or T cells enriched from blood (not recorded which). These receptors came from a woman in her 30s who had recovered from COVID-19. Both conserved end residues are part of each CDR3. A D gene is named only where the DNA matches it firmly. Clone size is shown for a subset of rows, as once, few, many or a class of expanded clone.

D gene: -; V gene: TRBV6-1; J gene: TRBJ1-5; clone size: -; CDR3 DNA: TGTGCCAGCAGTGAGGCAGGAGGGCTGAGGAGCAATCAGCCCCAGCATTTT; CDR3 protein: CASSEAGGLRSNQPQHF
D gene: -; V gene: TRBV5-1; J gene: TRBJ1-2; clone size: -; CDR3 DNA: TGCGCCAGCAGCTTGGGGGCAACTAACTATGGCTACACCTTC; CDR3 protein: CASSLGATNYGYTF
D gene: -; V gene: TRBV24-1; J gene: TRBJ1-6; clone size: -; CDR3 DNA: TGTGCCACCAGTGATTTGCGTCGGTACTGGGAGAGAGGTTCACCCCTCCACTTT; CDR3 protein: CATSDLRRYWERGSPLHF
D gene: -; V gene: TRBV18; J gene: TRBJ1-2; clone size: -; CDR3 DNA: TGTGCCAGCTCACTCCGACAAGATGGCTACACCTTC; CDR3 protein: CASSLRQDGYTF
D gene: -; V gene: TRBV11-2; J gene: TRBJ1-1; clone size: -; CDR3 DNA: TGTGCCAGCCACTCGGGATCCCTTGAAGCTTTCTTT; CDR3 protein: CASHSGSLEAFF
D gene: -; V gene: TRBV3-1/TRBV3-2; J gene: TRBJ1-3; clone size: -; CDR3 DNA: TGTGCCAGCAGCCTTGGTAACTACCATCCCCCGTCTTCTGGAAACACCATATATTTT; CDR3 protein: CASSLGNYHPPSSGNTIYF
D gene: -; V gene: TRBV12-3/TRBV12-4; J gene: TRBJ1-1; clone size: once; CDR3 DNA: TGTGCCAGCAGTTTAGGTCCTACTGAAGCTTTCTTT; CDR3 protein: CASSLGPTEAFF
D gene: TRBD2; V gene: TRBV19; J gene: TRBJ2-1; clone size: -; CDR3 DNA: TGTGCCAGTACCCGGACTAGCGGGGGGGCCTACAATGAGCAGTTCTTC; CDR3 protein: CASTRTSGGAYNEQFF
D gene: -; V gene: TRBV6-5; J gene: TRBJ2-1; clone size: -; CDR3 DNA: TGTGCCAGCAGCGTAGGAGGGTACAATGAGCAGTTCTTC; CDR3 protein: CASSVGGYNEQFF
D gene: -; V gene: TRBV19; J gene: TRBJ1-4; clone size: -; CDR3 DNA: TGTGCCAGTAGTATCTCACTTTTCGGGTATACTAATGAAAAACTGTTTTTT; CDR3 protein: CASSISLFGYTNEKLFF
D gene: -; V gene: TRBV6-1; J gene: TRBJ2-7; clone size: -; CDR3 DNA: TGTGCCAGCAGTGAACAGCGAAGCTCCTACGAGCAGTACTTC; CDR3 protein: CASSEQRSSYEQYF
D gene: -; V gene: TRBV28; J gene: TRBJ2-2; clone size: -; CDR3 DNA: TGTGCCAGCAGTTTGGCAGGGTATAGCACCGGGGAGCTGTTTTTT; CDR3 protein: CASSLAGYSTGELFF
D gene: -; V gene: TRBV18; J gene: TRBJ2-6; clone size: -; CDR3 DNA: TGTGCCAGCTCCACCAATAGAGCCGACCGAACTAACTCTGGGGCCAACGTCCTGACTTTC; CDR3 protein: CASSTNRADRTNSGANVLTF
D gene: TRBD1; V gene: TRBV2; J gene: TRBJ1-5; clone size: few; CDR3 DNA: TGTGCCAGCGGGATCGGGACAGCGAGCAATCAGCCCCAGCATTTT; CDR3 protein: CASGIGTASNQPQHF
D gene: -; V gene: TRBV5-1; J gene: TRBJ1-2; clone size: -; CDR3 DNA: TGCGCCAGCAGCTTGGAGTCTGGGCAGGGCGGCTATGGCTACACCTTC; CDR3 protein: CASSLESGQGGYGYTF
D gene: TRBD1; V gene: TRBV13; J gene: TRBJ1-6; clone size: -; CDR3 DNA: TGTGCCAGCAGCGCGGGACAGGGGTCCTATAATTCACCCCTCCACTTT; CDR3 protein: CASSAGQGSYNSPLHF
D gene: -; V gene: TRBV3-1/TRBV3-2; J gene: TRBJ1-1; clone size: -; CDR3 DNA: TGTGCCAGCAGCCAAGTTGCTGGGAGTCGGACTGAAGCTTTCTTT; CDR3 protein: CASSQVAGSRTEAFF
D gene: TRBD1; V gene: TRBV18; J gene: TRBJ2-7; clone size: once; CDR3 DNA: TGTGCCAGCTCACCACAGGGGACAGGGGCGGGCTACGAGCAGTACTTC; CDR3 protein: CASSPQGTGAGYEQYF
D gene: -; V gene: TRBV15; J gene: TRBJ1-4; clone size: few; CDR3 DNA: TGTGCCACCAGCAGAGATAGGGCAGGGCCGGCGACTAATGAAAAACTGTTTTTT; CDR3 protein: CATSRDRAGPATNEKLFF
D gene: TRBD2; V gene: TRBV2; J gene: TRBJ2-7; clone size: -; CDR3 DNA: TGTGCCAGCAGGGCTAGCGGGGGCTCCTACGAGCAGTACTTC; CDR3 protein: CASRASGGSYEQYF
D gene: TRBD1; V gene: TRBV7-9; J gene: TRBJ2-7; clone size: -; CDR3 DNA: TGTGCCAGCAGCTTAGCAGGGGGCGTATACGAGCAGTACTTC; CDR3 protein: CASSLAGGVYEQYF
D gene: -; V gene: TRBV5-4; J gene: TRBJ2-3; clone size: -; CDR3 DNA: TGTGCCAGCACAGCGACAGGATCACGTTTTACAGATACGCAGTATTTT; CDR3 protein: CASTATGSRFTDTQYF
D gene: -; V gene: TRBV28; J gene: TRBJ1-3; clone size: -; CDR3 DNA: TGTGCCAGCAGGTATTCTAGCTCTGGAAACACCATATATTTT; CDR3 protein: CASRYSSSGNTIYF
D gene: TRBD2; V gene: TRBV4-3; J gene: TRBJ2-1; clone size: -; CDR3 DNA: TGCGCCAGCAGCCAATCTAGCGGGGGGAGGGGTGAGCAGTTCTTC; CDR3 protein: CASSQSSGGRGEQFF
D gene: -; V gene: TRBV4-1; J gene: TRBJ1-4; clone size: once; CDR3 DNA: TGCGCCAGCAGCCAACTGGGGTTATCAGGGGAAAAACTGTTTTTT; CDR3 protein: CASSQLGLSGEKLFF
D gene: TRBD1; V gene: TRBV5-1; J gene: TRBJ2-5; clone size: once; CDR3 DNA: TGCGCCAGCAGCCGGGAAGGGGGACAGGGGGAGACCCAGTACTTC; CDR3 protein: CASSREGGQGETQYF
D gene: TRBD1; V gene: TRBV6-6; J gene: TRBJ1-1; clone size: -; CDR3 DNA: TGTGCCAGCAGACGACAGGGTTTATTCACTGAAGCTTTCTTT; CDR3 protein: CASRRQGLFTEAFF
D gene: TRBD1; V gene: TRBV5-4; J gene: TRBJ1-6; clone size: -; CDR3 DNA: TGTGCCAGCAGCCCCGGTGGAGGGGGCAAATCCTATAATTCACCCCTCCACTTT; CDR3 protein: CASSPGGGGKSYNSPLHF
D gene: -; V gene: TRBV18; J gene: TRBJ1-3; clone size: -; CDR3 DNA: TGTGCCAGCTCACCAGGGCATCAGTACTCTGGAAACACCATATATTTT; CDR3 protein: CASSPGHQYSGNTIYF
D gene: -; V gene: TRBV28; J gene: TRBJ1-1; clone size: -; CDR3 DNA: TGTGCCAGCAGGGTGGCAGGGACCGGGGGGACTGAAGCTTTCTTT; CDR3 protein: CASRVAGTGGTEAFF
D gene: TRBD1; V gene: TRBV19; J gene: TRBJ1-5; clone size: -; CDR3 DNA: TGTGCCAGTAGTATAGGGGGGACAGGGGAGGTGCCCCAGCATTTT; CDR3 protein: CASSIGGTGEVPQHF
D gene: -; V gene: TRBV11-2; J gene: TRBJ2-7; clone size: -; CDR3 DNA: TGTGCCAGCAGCTTCCATGGTAGTCCGGGCTACGAGCAGTACTTC; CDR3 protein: CASSFHGSPGYEQYF
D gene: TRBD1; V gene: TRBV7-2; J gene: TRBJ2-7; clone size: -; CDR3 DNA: TGTGCCAGCAGCGCAAGACAGGGGGCCTACGAGCAGTACTTC; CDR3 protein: CASSARQGAYEQYF
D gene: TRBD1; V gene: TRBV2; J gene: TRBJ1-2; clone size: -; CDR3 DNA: TGTGCCAGCAGTGCTACAGGGGGTAATGGCTACACCTTC; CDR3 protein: CASSATGGNGYTF
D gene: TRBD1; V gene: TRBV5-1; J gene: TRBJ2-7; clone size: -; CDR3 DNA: TGCGCCAGCAGCCCCTTGGGGCAGGGGGTCCACGAGCAGTACTTC; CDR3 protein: CASSPLGQGVHEQYF
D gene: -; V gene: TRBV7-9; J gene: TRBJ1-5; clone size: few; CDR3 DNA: TGTGCCAGCAGCCACACCGTACAGGGATTGGGTCAGCCCCAGCATTTT; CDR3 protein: CASSHTVQGLGQPQHF
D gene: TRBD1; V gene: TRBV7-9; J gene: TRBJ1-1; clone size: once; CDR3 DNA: TGTGCCAGCAGCCGGACAGGGCTGGGCACTGAAGCTTTCTTT; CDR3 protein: CASSRTGLGTEAFF
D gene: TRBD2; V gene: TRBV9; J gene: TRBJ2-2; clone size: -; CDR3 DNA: TGTGCCAGCAGCGAGGAGTCTAGCGGGGCCCTCAACACCGGGGAGCTGTTTTTT; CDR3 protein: CASSEESSGALNTGELFF
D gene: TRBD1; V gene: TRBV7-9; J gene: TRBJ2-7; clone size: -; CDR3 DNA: TGTGCCAGCAGCCTAAGGGCAGGGGGCGGCTACGAGCAGTACTTC; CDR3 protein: CASSLRAGGGYEQYF
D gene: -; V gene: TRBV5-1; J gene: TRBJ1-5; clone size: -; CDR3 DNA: TGCGCCAGCAGTACGGGGATAGATAGCAATCAGCCCCAGCATTTT; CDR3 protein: CASSTGIDSNQPQHF
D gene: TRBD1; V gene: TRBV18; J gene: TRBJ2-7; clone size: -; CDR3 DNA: TGTGCCAGCTCTCCTGGACAGGGACACTCCTACGAGCAGTACTTC; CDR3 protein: CASSPGQGHSYEQYF
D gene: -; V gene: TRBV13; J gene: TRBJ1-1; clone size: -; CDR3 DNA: TGTGCCAGCAGCTTGGGGACTACTGAAGCTTTCTTT; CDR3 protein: CASSLGTTEAFF
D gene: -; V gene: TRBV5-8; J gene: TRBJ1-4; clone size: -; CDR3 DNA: TGTGCCAGCAGCTTGGACAGGGCTGTGGAAAAACTGTTTTTT; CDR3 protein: CASSLDRAVEKLFF
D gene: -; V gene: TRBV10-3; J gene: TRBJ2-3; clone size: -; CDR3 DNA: TGTGCCATCAGTGTGACTAGTGAGGCAGATACGCAGTATTTT; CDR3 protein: CAISVTSEADTQYF
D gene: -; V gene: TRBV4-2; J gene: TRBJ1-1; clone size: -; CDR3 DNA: TGTGCCAGCAGCCAAGATATAGGGGACACTGAAGCTTTCTTT; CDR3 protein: CASSQDIGDTEAFF
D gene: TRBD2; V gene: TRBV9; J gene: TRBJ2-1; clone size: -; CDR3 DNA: TGTGCCAGCAGCGTAGGACTAGCGGGGGCTACCGGGGGCAATGAGCAGTTCTTC; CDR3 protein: CASSVGLAGATGGNEQFF
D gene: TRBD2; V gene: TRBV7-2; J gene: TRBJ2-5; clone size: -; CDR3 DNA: TGTGCCAGCAGCCTACTAGCGGGGGCCCGGGAGACCCAGTACTTC; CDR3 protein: CASSLLAGARETQYF
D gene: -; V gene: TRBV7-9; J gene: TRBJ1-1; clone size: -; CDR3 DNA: TGTGCCAGCAGCTTAGAAGGAGGGGATGAAGCTTTCTTT; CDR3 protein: CASSLEGGDEAFF
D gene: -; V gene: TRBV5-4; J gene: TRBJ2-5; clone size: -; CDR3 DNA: TGTGCCAGCAGCTTCTCCGGCCAAGAGACCCAGTACTTC; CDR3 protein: CASSFSGQETQYF
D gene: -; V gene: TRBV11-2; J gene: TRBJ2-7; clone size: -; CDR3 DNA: TGTGCCAGCAGCTTAGCCAGGGCGAGAACCTACGAGCAGTACTTC; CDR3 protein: CASSLARARTYEQYF
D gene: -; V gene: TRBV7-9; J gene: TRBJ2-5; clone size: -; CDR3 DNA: TGTGCCAGCAGCCCAGTTCCGGAGACCCAGTACTTC; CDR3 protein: CASSPVPETQYF
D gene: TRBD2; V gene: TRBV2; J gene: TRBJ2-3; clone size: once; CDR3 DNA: TGTGCCAGCAGTGAGCTAGCGGGGGGTTCAGATACGCAGTATTTT; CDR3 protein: CASSELAGGSDTQYF
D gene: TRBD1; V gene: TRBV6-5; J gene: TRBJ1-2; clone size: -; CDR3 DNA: TGTGCCAGCAGTTACCCGCGCTCACAGGGGCCCTATGGCTACACCTTC; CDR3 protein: CASSYPRSQGPYGYTF
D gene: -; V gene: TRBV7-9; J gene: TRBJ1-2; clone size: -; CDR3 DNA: TGTGCCAGCAGGGCCTCGGCAGTCAGAGGGAACTATGGCTACACCTTC; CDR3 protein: CASRASAVRGNYGYTF